Presented here are 13 T cell receptor beta chains from one specimen sequenced in a study of shared T cell receptors in the human thymus. Method: immunoSEQ multiplex PCR; TCRdb's copy keeps in-frame clones and lacks some. This sample yields around 730,000 clones, of which 75% to 90% are seen a single time; about 0.011% belongs to the top ten. The data also belong to a second study, concerning human thymus T cells.

The sequencing input was thymocytes. These receptor sequences come from a girl under three years old with a congenital heart defect.

The V and J genes are TRBV7-6 and TRBJ2-7, with TRBD1 matching over 10 bases. CDR1 and CDR2 from the germline V gene are SGHVS and FNYEAQ. V was clipped by 2 bases and J by 6 bases; unmatched bases: 7. This CDR3 has 15 amino acids. The CDR3 coding sequence is TGTGCCAGCAGCTTAAAAAACGGACAGGGGGGCGAGCAGTACTTC. Its translation is CASSLKNGQGGEQYF.

The chain is built from TRBV28 and TRBJ2-7, with 7 nucleotides matching TRBD2. Per germline, CDR1 MDHEN and CDR2 SYDVKM. This CDR3 spans 13 amino acids. V lost 6 bases and J lost 5; bases outside the gene matches: 7. The CDR3 DNA reads TGTGCCAGCAGCTGGCTACTAGCGAACGAGCAGTACTTC. As protein: CASSWLLANEQYF. The variable domain in full, completed from reference TRBV28 and TRBJ2-7, reads DVKVTQSSRYLVKRTGEKVFLECVQDMDHENMFWYRQDPGLGLRLIYFSYDVKMKEKGDIPEGYSVSREKKERFSLILESASTNQTSMYLCASSWLLANEQYFGPGTRLTVT.

The chain is built from TRBV30 and TRBJ1-5; 7 positions match TRBD1. CDR3 length: 18 amino acids. J lost 5 bases, V lost 2 bases, and 18 bases had no gene match. Germline CDR1 and CDR2: GTSNPN and SVGIG (reference sequence). CDR3 in DNA: TGTGCCTGGAGTTACTCTAATAACCGGGACAGACAATATCAGCCCCAGCATTTT. Encoded protein: CAWSYSNNRDRQYQPQHF.

This clone appeared once. The J gene is TRBJ2-1, the V gene TRBV7-6; D may be TRBD2 (5 bases). This CDR3 has 17 residues. Trimming shortened V by 2 bases and J by 2 bases, and 16 bases separated the two germline ends. The germline V gene has CDR1 SGHVS and CDR2 FNYEAQ. CDR3 sequence: CASSLRRSGDTYNEQFF. The DNA of the CDR3 is TGTGCCAGCAGCTTAAGGAGGAGCGGCGATACCTACAATGAGCAGTTCTTC.

The rearrangement uses TRBV7-9 and TRBJ1-1; 8 nucleotides align to TRBD1. Looked up from germline, CDR1 is SEHNR and CDR2 is FQNEAQ (reference sequence). The CDR3 totals 13 residues. V was clipped by 6 bases and J by 5 bases; unmatched bases: 5. DNA for the CDR3: TGTGCCAGCAGGTTCAGGGGGCGGACTGAAGCTTTCTTT. This encodes CASRFRGRTEAFF.

The chain carries TRBV6-5 and TRBJ2-5; D perhaps matches TRBD2 (7 bases). This CDR3 region has 16 residues. Germline V gene data show CDR1 as MNHEY and CDR2 as SVGAGI. Trimming pared 0 bases from V and 3 bases from J, leaving 14 bases between. Written as DNA, the CDR3 is TGTGCCAGCAGTTACTCTAGAGGGGGGAGGGAAGAGACCCAGTACTTC. It translates to CASSYSRGGREETQYF.

The J gene is TRBJ2-7, the V gene TRBV7-9; a possible D gene is TRBD2 (6 bases). Germline CDR1 is SEHNR and CDR2 is FQNEAQ (reference sequence). Deletions cut 5 bases from V and 1 base from J, with 15 bases between. The CDR3 consists of 15 residues. CDR3 in amino acids: CASSPAVGGSYEQYF. CDR3 nucleotide sequence: TGTGCCAGCAGCCCCGCGGTAGGAGGGTCCTACGAGCAGTACTTC.

The chain employs TRBV6-5 and TRBJ1-4, with 9 bases matching TRBD1. Germline V gene sequence: CDR1 MNHEY, CDR2 SVGAGI. The CDR3 has 15 amino acids. The junction had 5 bases not matched to a gene; V was cut back by 2 bases and J by 7 bases. In DNA, the CDR3 is TGTGCCAGCAGTTACGGGACGGACAGGGGTGAAAAACTGTTTTTT. Its translation is CASSYGTDRGEKLFF.

CDR3 loop: CASRAPGGEQYF. The CDR3 coding sequence is TGTGCCAGCAGAGCCCCAGGGGGCGAGCAGTACTTC. The chain carries TRBV6-5 and TRBJ2-7, with 7 bases aligning to TRBD1. V lost 6 bases and J lost 6; bases outside the gene matches: 5. CDR1 and CDR2 from the germline V gene are MNHEY and SVGAGI. The length of the CDR3 is 12 residues.

This chain joins TRBV28 and TRBJ2-7, with a possible D match to TRBD1 (5 bases). The CDR3 has 13 residues. Germline V gene data show CDR1 as MDHEN and CDR2 as SYDVKM. Trimming took 7 bases from V and 1 from J, leaving 11 bases between them. The CDR3 DNA reads TGTGCCAGCACCAAGGACACTTCCTACGAGCAGTACTTC. This sequence encodes CASTKDTSYEQYF.

The rearrangement links TRBV5-6 to TRBJ1-2, with 7 positions matching TRBD1. Trimming removed 0 bases from V and 2 bases from J; junction bases left unmatched: 4. Germline-derived CDR1 and CDR2 are SGHDT and YYEEEE. The CDR3 covers 15 residues. For the CDR3, the DNA is TGTGCCAGCAGCTTGGGGACAGGACACAACTATGGCTACACCTTC. It specifies CASSLGTGHNYGYTF. Based on the CDR3 plus reference TRBV5-6 and TRBJ1-2, the full variable domain is DAGVTQSPTHLIKTRGQQVTLRCSPKSGHDTVSWYQQALGQGPQFIFQYYEEEERQRGNFPDRFSGHQFPNYSSELNVNALLLGDSALYLCASSLGTGHNYGYTFGSGTRLTVV.

V is TRBV7-2 and J is TRBJ1-3; 7 bases agree with TRBD1. The CDR3 totals 16 residues. Per the germline V gene, CDR1 is SGHTA and CDR2 is FQGNSA. The V gene end was trimmed by 5 bases and the J gene end by 8 bases; junction bases not matched to a gene: 15. CDR3 in DNA: TGTGCCAGCAGCCCTCGGGACAGTATCCCACCCCACACCATATATTTT. This gives the protein CASSPRDSIPPHTIYF.

This clone was seen a single time. This rearrangement joins TRBV5-1 to TRBJ2-1, with TRBD2 matching 7 bases. J gave up 5 bases and V 6 bases, and 14 bases lay outside the gene matches. The CDR3 is 16 residues long. The germline V gene encodes CDR1 SGHRS and CDR2 YFSETQ. The CDR3 DNA is TGCGCCAGCACCCTGGCAGGGCGGGGGAGGAACAATGAGCAGTTCTTC. This sequence encodes CASTLAGRGRNNEQFF.